Described below is a single T cell receptor beta chain sequence and its context. The data originate from a study of blood T cell repertoires in COVID-19. Assay: immunoSEQ multiplex PCR; the TCRdb copy retains only in-frame clones and omits some. The data show more than 70,000 clones, with 89% seen just once and 8.5% to 10% held by the top ten. Looked up from germline, CDR1 is LGHNA and CDR2 is YNFKEQ. The CDR3 consists of 14 residues. V trimming: 3 bases; J trimming: 7 bases; junction bases outside the gene matches: 6. The chain links TRBV4-2 to TRBJ2-7, with 10 bases aligning to TRBD1. The receptor was derived from a man aged 50-60 years with acute or convalescent COVID-19. The sample taken for sequencing was peripheral blood. Written as DNA, the CDR3 is TGTGCCAGCAGCCAGGGACAGGGGTTTGGAGAGCAGTACTTC. Protein product: CASSQGQGFGEQYF.